These 20 T cell receptor beta chains were sequenced from one sample in a study of blood T cell repertoires in COVID-19. Here immunoSEQ multiplex PCR was the method, and the copy in TCRdb shows in-frame clones only, minus some. The repertoire holds about 360,000 clones, with 75% to 90% as singletons. The specimen sequenced was peripheral blood. Receptors originate from a woman aged 60-75 years with COVID-19, enrolled during active disease.

This clone was detected only a few times. The rearrangement uses TRBV10-3 and TRBJ1-5; a possible D gene is TRBD1 (5 bases). Germline V gene data show CDR1 as ENHRY and CDR2 as SYGVKD. The CDR3 contains 14 residues. Trimming took 10 bases from V and 1 from J, leaving 14 bases between them. CDR3 nucleotide sequence: TGTGCCACCGGTCCGGAGGGGAGCAATCAGCCCCAGCATTTT. Amino acids: CATGPEGSNQPQHF.

The V call is TRBV5-1, the J call TRBJ2-7, with D maybe TRBD1 (6 bases). CDR3 length: 15 amino acids. Germline loops: CDR1 SGHRS, CDR2 YFSETQ. The V and J ends lost 5 bases and 5 bases respectively, with 20 bases between them. The CDR3 DNA follows: TGCGCCAGCAGTTCCGGGACACCCACTTTGAACGAGCAGTACTTC. This gives the protein CASSSGTPTLNEQYF.

The V gene is TRBV5-6, the J gene TRBJ2-6, with 7 bases lining up with TRBD2. J gave up 0 bases and V 2 bases, and 5 bases lay outside the gene matches. CDR1 is SGHDT and CDR2 is YYEEEE in the germline V gene. The length of the CDR3 is 17 residues. CDR3 amino acids: CASSFGGSSSGANVLTF. The CDR3 DNA sequence: TGTGCCAGCAGCTTCGGGGGGTCGAGCTCTGGGGCCAACGTCCTGACTTTC. Drawing the rest from reference TRBV5-6 and TRBJ2-6, the complete variable domain is DAGVTQSPTHLIKTRGQQVTLRCSPKSGHDTVSWYQQALGQGPQFIFQYYEEEERQRGNFPDRFSGHQFPNYSSELNVNALLLGDSALYLCASSFGGSSSGANVLTFGAGSRLTVL.

The chain recombines TRBV6-6 with TRBJ2-3, with TRBD2 matching over 14 bases. V gave up 5 bases and J gave up 2 bases; unmatched junction bases: 6. This CDR3 has 17 residues. Germline V gene lookup returns CDR1 MNHNY and CDR2 SVGAGI (reference sequence). In DNA form, the CDR3 reads TGTGCCAGCAGTCCCGGACTAGCGGGGGGTAACACAGATACGCAGTATTTT. Protein: CASSPGLAGGNTDTQYF.

V gene TRBV24-1 combines with J gene TRBJ1-1, with TRBD1 as a possible D gene (5 bases). The germline V and J ends were trimmed by 2 bases and 2 bases, with 17 bases remaining between them. The CDR3 loop spans 17 amino acids. Germline CDR1 is KGHDR and CDR2 is SFDVKD. The CDR3 loop is CATSDWGGRRENTEAFF. In DNA, the CDR3 is TGTGCCACCAGTGATTGGGGGGGAAGGAGGGAAAACACTGAAGCTTTCTTT.

The gene calls are TRBV6-6 and TRBJ1-4; D is unresolved. V lost 2 bases to trimming and J lost 6 bases, with 13 bases between them. This CDR3 contains 15 residues. The germline CDR1 and CDR2 sequences are MNHNY and SVGAGI (reference sequence). CDR3 sequence: CASSYPVGGDEKLFF. DNA for the CDR3: TGTGCCAGCAGTTACCCCGTGGGCGGGGATGAAAAACTGTTTTTT.

The chain carries TRBV30 and TRBJ1-1; D possibly corresponds to TRBD1 (6 bases). The CDR3 sequence is 15 residues long. The germline V and J ends were trimmed by 0 bases and 1 base, with 12 bases remaining between them. Germline CDR1 reads GTSNPN; CDR2 reads SVGIG (reference sequence). CDR3 nucleotides: TGTGCCTGGAGTGTTAAGAAGGGACAGAACACTGAAGCTTTCTTT. It is translated as CAWSVKKGQNTEAFF.

This chain uses TRBV7-6 with TRBJ1-6, with 9 nucleotides matching TRBD1. The CDR3 covers 15 residues. The V gene end was trimmed by 5 bases and the J gene end by 11 bases; junction bases not matched to a gene: 10. Germline CDR1 is SGHVS and CDR2 is FNYEAQ. In DNA form, the CDR3 reads TGTGCCAGCAGCCTTAGCCGGACAGGGGAGGCACCCCTCCACTTT. Translating it yields CASSLSRTGEAPLHF.

The CDR3 sequence: CASSPSGGDQETQYF. CDR3 nucleotide sequence: TGTGCCAGCAGCCCTAGCGGGGGGGACCAAGAGACCCAGTACTTC. The rearrangement links TRBV7-3 to TRBJ2-5; 12 nucleotides agree with TRBD2. Germline assignment: CDR1 SGHTA and CDR2 FQGTGA. The trim removed 5 bases at V and 0 bases at J, leaving 1 base unmatched. CDR3 length: 15 residues.

The chain recombines TRBV5-8 with TRBJ1-1; no clear D gene. The V end was cut by 0 bases, the J end by 3 bases, with 6 bases between. CDR1 is SGHTS and CDR2 is YDEGEE in the germline V gene. The CDR3 is 13 amino acids. CDR3 sequence: CASSLADYTEAFF. The CDR3 region has the DNA TGTGCCAGCAGCTTGGCGGACTACACTGAAGCTTTCTTT. Drawing the rest from reference TRBV5-8 and TRBJ1-1, the complete variable domain is EAGVTQSPTHLIKTRGQQATLRCSPISGHTSVYWYQQALGLGLQFLLWYDEGEERNRGNFPPRFSGRQFPNYSSELNVNALELEDSALYLCASSLADYTEAFFGQGTRLTVV.

This rearrangement joins TRBV7-8 to TRBJ1-5; D gene uncertain. Germline V gene sequence: CDR1 SGHVS, CDR2 FQNEAQ. This CDR3 comprises 14 residues. Trimming stripped 5 bases from V and 4 bases from J, with 12 bases between. For the CDR3, the DNA is TGTGCCAGCAGCCCGAGATCGTTTAATCAGCCCCAGCATTTT. This gives the protein CASSPRSFNQPQHF.

The chain recombines TRBV7-6 with TRBJ2-2, with a weak D call TRBD2 (6 bases). The V gene lost 8 bases and the J gene lost 7 bases, with 20 bases spanning the gap. The CDR3 contains 15 residues. Per the germline V gene, CDR1 is SGHVS and CDR2 is FNYEAQ. CDR3 protein: CASRTLGGSNGELFF. The CDR3 DNA follows: TGTGCCAGCCGGACTTTGGGGGGTTCTAACGGGGAGCTGTTTTTT. Filled out from reference TRBV7-6 and TRBJ2-2, the complete variable domain reads GAGVSQSPRYKVTKRGQDVALRCDPISGHVSLYWYRQALGQGPEFLTYFNYEAQQDKSGLPNDRFSAERPEGSISTLTIQRTEQRDSAMYRCASRTLGGSNGELFFGEGSRLTVL.

The rearrangement uses TRBV7-2 and TRBJ2-7, with TRBD1 identical over 10 bases. V lost 6 bases to trimming and J lost 6 bases; unmatched junction nucleotides: 14. Germline CDR1 SGHTA, CDR2 FQGNSA. The CDR3 is 16 amino acids. CDR3 protein: CASRGVPGQGRFEQYF. CDR3 coding DNA: TGTGCCAGCAGAGGTGTTCCGGGACAGGGGAGGTTCGAGCAGTACTTC.

The CDR3 reads CAWGRRNTEAFF. The CDR3 DNA sequence: TGTGCCTGGGGACGTAGGAACACTGAAGCTTTCTTT. The V call is TRBV30, the J call TRBJ1-1; D call uncertain. Germline V gives CDR1 GTSNPN, CDR2 SVGIG (reference sequence). Trimming cost V 5 bases and J 1 base, with 8 bases left between them. The CDR3 totals 12 residues.

This clone has just a few counts. J is TRBJ1-2 and V is TRBV4-2; D is undetermined. The CDR3 sequence is 14 residues long. The germline gives CDR1 LGHNA, CDR2 YNFKEQ. The germline V and J ends were trimmed by 6 bases and 4 bases, with 15 bases remaining between them. CDR3 sequence: CASRGSTAVYGYTF. CDR3 bases: TGTGCCAGCAGAGGGAGTACGGCCGTCTATGGCTACACCTTC.

The genes are TRBV6-5 and TRBJ2-1; TRBD1 agrees at 7 bases. J gave up 9 bases and V 8 bases, and 13 bases lay outside the gene matches. Germline CDR1 MNHEY, CDR2 SVGAGI. This CDR3 is built from 14 residues. CDR3 region: CASPLSGGIGEQFF. The CDR3 nucleotides are TGTGCCAGCCCATTATCAGGGGGTATAGGTGAGCAGTTCTTC.

J is TRBJ1-2 and V is TRBV7-9; D remains unclear. V dropped 5 bases and J dropped 1 base, with 14 bases sitting between them. Germline CDR1 is SEHNR and CDR2 is FQNEAQ (reference sequence). The length of the CDR3 is 15 residues. The CDR3 reads CASSRRSDLNYGYTF. The DNA of the CDR3 is TGTGCCAGCAGCCGAAGGAGTGACCTTAACTATGGCTACACCTTC.

The chain recombines TRBV9 with TRBJ1-1; no clear D. The germline CDR1 and CDR2 sequences are SGDLS and YYNGEE. The germline V and J ends were trimmed by 3 bases and 2 bases, with 20 bases remaining between them. CDR3 length: 17 residues. The CDR3 bases are TGTGCCAGCAGCGCCCTGGGTCCCGGAGGGCGAAACACTGAAGCTTTCTTT. Translation: CASSALGPGGRNTEAFF.

There are a few counts of this clone. The rearrangement links TRBV9 to TRBJ2-7; weak D call: TRBD2 (6 bases). V gave up 4 bases and J gave up 5 bases, with 13 bases separating them. The CDR3 runs to 13 residues. Per germline, CDR1 SGDLS and CDR2 YYNGEE. CDR3 loop: CASSQLAYDEQYF. As DNA, the CDR3 is TGTGCCAGCAGCCAACTAGCTTACGACGAGCAGTACTTC. Combining the CDR3 with reference TRBV9 and TRBJ2-7 gives the whole variable domain DSGVTQTPKHLITATGQRVTLRCSPRSGDLSVYWYQQSLDQGLQFLIQYYNGEERAKGNILERFSAQQFPDLHSELNLSSLELGDSALYFCASSQLAYDEQYFGPGTRLTVT.

This clone has a single count. The chain joins TRBV19 to TRBJ1-1; no firm D call. Trimming removed 7 bases at V and 0 bases at J, with 18 bases between. CDR1 LNHDA and CDR2 SQIVND come from the germline V gene (reference sequence). The CDR3 loop spans 16 amino acids. This chain's CDR3 is CASTPRPSKMNTEAFF. CDR3 DNA sequence: TGTGCCAGTACCCCCAGGCCCTCGAAGATGAACACTGAAGCTTTCTTT.